This T cell receptor beta chain came from a study of cytomegalovirus exposure and HLA in healthy donors. About the research overall: Clustering assigned about four fifths of the 350 to 450 genotyped donors to the Caucasian-associated ancestry cluster. General study findings and limits: Association with HLA alleles at 0.05 false discovery rate was found for roughly 17,000 TCR beta sequences in a later analysis.

PCR was performed using 60 Vbeta and 13 Jbeta primers. The data were produced by immunoSEQ multiplex PCR, yet TCRdb's version contains in-frame clones alone and is incomplete. The sample consists of more than 150,000 clones, about 85% of them appearing once. As to this clone: Its antigen is still unknown.

Germline loops: CDR1 SGHRS, CDR2 YFSETQ. The CDR3 has 15 residues. Losses at the gene ends were 0 bases for V and 2 bases for J; bases not matched to a gene: 4. Sequences were obtained from PBMCs. The source of this sequence is a girl under 18 in good health and CMV-seropositive. The gene calls are TRBV5-1 and TRBJ2-7; 8 bases map to TRBD2. This chain's CDR3 is CASSLASGFTYEQYF. For the CDR3, the DNA is TGCGCCAGCAGCTTGGCTAGCGGGTTCACCTACGAGCAGTACTTC.